This T cell receptor beta chain was profiled in a study of chemoradiotherapy in HPV16-positive cancers. As for this clone: Its target is not known.

The CDR3 is 13 residues long. Germline values: CDR1 SGDLS, CDR2 YYNGEE. V was pared by 3 bases and J by 3 bases, with 9 bases between. The study's findings and limits: Functional assays defining HPV-specific T cells used only a couple of HPV16-positive patients.

The repertoire was sequenced with immunoSEQ multiplex PCR; TCRdb's copy has only in-frame clones and lacks some. The sample has some 16,000 clones; 79% are singletons. V and J are TRBV9 and TRBJ1-1; D uncertain. This receptor was taken from a human donor with HPV-associated anogenital cancer. The sample was taken from a patient who underwent chemoradiotherapy. CDR3 bases: TGTGCCAGCAGCGCCCGACAATACACTGAAGCTTTCTTT. Protein: CASSARQYTEAFF.